This TCR beta chain was recorded in a study of cytomegalovirus exposure and HLA in healthy donors. General study results and limits: The presence/absence work took it that sequencing depth was about the same across donors. A later analysis showed that HLA-associated TCR beta chains had undergone more clonal expansion than equally common others.

This CDR3 region has 14 residues. The germline V and J ends were trimmed by 1 base and 7 bases, with 13 bases remaining between them. CDR1 is WSHSY, CDR2 SAAADI, per germline. The PCR ran on 60 Vbeta and 13 Jbeta primers. The table came from immunoSEQ multiplex PCR; TCRdb's copy has only in-frame clones and leaves some out. The sample has about 160,000 clones, roughly 89% seen once. This clone was detected a few times. Its specificity is not known. What was sequenced was PBMCs. The rearrangement links TRBV10-2 to TRBJ1-1, with TRBD1 as a possible D gene (5 bases). The TCR comes from a woman in her 30s in good health and CMV-seronegative. The DNA of the CDR3 is TGCGCCAGCAGTGAGTGGACGGGGGTCGATGAAGCTTTCTTT. Translated, it gives CASSEWTGVDEAFF.